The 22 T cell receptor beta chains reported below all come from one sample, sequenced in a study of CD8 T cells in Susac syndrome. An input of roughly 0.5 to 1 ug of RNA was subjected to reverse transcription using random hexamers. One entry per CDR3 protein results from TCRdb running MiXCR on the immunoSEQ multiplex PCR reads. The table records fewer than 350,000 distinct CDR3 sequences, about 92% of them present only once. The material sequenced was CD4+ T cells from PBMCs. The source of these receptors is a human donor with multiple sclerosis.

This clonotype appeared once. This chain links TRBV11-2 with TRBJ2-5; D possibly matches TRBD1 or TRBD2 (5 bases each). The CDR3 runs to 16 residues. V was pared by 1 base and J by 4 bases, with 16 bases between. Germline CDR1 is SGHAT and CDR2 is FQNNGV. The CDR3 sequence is CASSLGTRKRGETQYF. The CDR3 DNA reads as TGTGCCAGCAGCTTAGGGACCCGAAAGAGGGGAGAGACCCAGTACTTC.

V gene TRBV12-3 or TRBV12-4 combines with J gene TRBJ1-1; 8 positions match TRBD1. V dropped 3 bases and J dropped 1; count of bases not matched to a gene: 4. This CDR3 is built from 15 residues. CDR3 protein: CASSFTGGGNTEAFF. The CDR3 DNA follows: TGTGCCAGCAGTTTTACAGGGGGTGGGAACACTGAAGCTTTCTTT.

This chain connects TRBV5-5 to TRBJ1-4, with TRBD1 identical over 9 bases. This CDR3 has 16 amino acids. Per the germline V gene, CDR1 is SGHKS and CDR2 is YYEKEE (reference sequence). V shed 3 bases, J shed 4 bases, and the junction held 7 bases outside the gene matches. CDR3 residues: CASSSGGQGINEKLFF. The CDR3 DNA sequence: TGTGCCAGCAGCTCTGGGGGACAGGGAATTAATGAAAAACTGTTTTTT.

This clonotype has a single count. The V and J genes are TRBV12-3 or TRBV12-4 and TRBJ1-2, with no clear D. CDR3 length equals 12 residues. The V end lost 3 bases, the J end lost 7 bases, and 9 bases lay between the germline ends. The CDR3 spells CASSFSEGGYTF. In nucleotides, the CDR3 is TGTGCCAGCAGTTTTTCGGAGGGTGGCTACACCTTC.

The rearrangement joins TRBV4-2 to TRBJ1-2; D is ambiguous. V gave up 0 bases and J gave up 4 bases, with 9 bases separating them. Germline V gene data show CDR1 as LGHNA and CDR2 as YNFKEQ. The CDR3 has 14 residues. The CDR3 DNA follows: TGTGCCAGCAGCCAAGATTCCCCTCGCTATGGCTACACCTTC. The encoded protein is CASSQDSPRYGYTF.

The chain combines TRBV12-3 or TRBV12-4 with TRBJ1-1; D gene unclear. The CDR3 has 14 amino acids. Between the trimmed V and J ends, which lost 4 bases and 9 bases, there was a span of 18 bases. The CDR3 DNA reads TGTGCCAGCAGTTCAACGCGGTCCCCCCAGAAAGCTTTCTTT. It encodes CASSSTRSPQKAFF.

This chain's CDR3 is CASSSREYTEAFF. DNA of the CDR3: TGTGCCAGCAGCTCCAGGGAGTACACTGAAGCTTTCTTT. The chain is built from TRBV11-3 and TRBJ1-1, with a possible D match to TRBD1 (5 bases). The V end lost 4 bases, the J end lost 3 bases, and 9 bases lay between the germline ends. The CDR3 contains 13 residues. The germline gives CDR1 SGHNT, CDR2 YENEEA.

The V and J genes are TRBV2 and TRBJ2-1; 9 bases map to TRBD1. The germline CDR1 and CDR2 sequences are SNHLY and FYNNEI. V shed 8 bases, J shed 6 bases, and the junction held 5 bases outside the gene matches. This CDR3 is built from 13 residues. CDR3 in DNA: TGTGCCAGCGGTCGGACAGGGGTCAATGAGCAGTTCTTC. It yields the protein CASGRTGVNEQFF.

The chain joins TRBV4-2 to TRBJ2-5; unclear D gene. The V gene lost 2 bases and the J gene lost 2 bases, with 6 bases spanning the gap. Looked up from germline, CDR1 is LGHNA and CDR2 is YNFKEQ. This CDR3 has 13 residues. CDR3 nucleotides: TGTGCCAGCAGCCAAATACAACAAGAGACCCAGTACTTC. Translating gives CASSQIQQETQYF.

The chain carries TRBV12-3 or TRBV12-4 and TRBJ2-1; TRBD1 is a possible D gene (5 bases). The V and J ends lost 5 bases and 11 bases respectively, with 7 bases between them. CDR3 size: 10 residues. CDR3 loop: CASSQGKQFF. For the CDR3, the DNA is TGTGCCAGCAGTCAGGGTAAGCAGTTCTTC.

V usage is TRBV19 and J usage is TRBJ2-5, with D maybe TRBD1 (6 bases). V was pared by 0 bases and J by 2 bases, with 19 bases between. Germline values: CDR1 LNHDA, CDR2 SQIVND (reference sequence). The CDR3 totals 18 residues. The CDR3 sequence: CASSIEDTGPWGQETQYF. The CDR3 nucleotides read TGTGCCAGTAGTATAGAAGACACAGGGCCCTGGGGTCAAGAGACCCAGTACTTC.

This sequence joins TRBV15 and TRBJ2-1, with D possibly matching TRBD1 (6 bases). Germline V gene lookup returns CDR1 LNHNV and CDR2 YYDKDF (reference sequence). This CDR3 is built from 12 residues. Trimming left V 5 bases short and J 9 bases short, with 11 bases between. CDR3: CATSPGQFEQFF. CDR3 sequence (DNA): TGTGCCACCAGCCCAGGACAGTTTGAGCAGTTCTTC.

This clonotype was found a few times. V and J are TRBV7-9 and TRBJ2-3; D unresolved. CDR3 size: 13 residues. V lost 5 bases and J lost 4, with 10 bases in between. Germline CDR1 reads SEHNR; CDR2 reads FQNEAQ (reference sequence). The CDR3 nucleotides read TGTGCCAGCAGCCTTAGGGTCCCAGATACGCAGTATTTT. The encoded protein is CASSLRVPDTQYF. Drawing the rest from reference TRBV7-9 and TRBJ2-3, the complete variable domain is DTGVSQNPRHKITKRGQNVTFRCDPISEHNRLYWYRQTLGQGPEFLTYFQNEAQLEKSRLLSDRFSAERPKGSFSTLEIQRTEQGDSAMYLCASSLRVPDTQYFGPGTRLTVL.

DNA for the CDR3: TGTGCCAGCGGGACTAGCGGAAACAATGAGCAGTTCTTC. This gives the protein CASGTSGNNEQFF. This sequence joins TRBV3-1 and TRBJ2-1; 11 nucleotides match TRBD2. CDR1 is LGHDT, CDR2 YNNKEL, per germline (reference sequence). This CDR3 spans 13 amino acids. V lost 8 bases and J lost 5; bases outside the gene matches: 2.

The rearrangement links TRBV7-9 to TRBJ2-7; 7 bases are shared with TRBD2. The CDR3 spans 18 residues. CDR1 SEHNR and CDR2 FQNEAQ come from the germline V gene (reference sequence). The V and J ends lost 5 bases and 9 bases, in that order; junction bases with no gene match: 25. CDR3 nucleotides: TGTGCCAGCAGCGGCGATGGCAGGACCTGGGAGGGAGTGATCGGGCAGTACTTC. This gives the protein CASSGDGRTWEGVIGQYF. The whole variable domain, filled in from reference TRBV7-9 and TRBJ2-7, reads DTGVSQNPRHKITKRGQNVTFRCDPISEHNRLYWYRQTLGQGPEFLTYFQNEAQLEKSRLLSDRFSAERPKGSFSTLEIQRTEQGDSAMYLCASSGDGRTWEGVIGQYFGPGTRLTVT.

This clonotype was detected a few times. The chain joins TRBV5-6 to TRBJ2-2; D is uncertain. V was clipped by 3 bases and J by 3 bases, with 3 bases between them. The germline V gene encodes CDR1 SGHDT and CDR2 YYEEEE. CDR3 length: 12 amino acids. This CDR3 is CASSSDTGELFF. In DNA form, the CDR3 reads TGTGCCAGCAGCTCCGACACCGGGGAGCTGTTTTTT.

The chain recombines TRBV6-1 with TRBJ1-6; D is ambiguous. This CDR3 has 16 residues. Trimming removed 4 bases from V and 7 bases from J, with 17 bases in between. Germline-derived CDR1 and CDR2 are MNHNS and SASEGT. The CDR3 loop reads CASSGDRALLNSPLHF. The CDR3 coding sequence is TGTGCCAGCAGTGGAGACCGGGCCCTCCTAAATTCACCCCTCCACTTT.

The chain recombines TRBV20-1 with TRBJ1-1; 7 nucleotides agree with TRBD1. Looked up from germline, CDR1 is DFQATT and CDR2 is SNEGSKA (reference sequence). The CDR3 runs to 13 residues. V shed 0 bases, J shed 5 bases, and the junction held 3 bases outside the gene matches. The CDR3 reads CSARDPGGTEAFF. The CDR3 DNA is TGCAGTGCTAGAGACCCAGGGGGGACTGAAGCTTTCTTT.

CDR3 residues: CAWSYGSFEKLFF. The CDR3 DNA reads TGTGCCTGGAGTTATGGATCCTTCGAAAAACTGTTTTTT. This chain joins TRBV30 and TRBJ1-4; D unclear. The V and J ends lost 2 bases and 8 bases respectively, with 12 bases between them. Germline loops: CDR1 GTSNPN, CDR2 SVGIG (reference sequence). The CDR3 is 13 amino acids.

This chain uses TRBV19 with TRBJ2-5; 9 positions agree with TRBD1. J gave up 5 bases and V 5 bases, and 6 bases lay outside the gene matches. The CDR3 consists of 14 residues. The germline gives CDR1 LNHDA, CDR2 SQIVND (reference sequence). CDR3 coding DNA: TGTGCCAGTAGTCAGACAGGGGGTTCGGAGACCCAGTACTTC. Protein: CASSQTGGSETQYF.

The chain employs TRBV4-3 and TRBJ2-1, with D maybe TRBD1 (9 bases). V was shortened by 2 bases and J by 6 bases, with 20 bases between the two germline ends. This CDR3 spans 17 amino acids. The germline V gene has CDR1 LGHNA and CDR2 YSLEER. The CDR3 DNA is TGCGCCAGCAGCCAACGGACAGGGGTCAGCGGGAGCAATGAGCAGTTCTTC. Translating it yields CASSQRTGVSGSNEQFF.

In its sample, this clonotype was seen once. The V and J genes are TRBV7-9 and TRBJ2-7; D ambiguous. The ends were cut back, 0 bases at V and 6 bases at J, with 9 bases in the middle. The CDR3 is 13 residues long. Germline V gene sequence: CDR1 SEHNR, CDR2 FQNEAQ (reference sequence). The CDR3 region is CASSLAPPAEQYF. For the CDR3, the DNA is TGTGCCAGCAGCTTAGCGCCCCCAGCCGAGCAGTACTTC. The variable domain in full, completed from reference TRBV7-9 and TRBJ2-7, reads DTGVSQNPRHKITKRGQNVTFRCDPISEHNRLYWYRQTLGQGPEFLTYFQNEAQLEKSRLLSDRFSAERPKGSFSTLEIQRTEQGDSAMYLCASSLAPPAEQYFGPGTRLTVT.